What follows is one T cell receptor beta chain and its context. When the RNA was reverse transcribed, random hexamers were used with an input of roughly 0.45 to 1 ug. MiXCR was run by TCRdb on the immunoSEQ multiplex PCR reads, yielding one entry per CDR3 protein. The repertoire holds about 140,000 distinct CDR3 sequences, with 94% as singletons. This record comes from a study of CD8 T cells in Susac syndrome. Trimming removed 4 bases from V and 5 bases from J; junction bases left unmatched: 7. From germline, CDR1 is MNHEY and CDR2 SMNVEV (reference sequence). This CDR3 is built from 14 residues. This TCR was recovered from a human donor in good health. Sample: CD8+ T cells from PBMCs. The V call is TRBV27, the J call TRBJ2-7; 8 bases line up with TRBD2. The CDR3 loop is CASSSSGREDEQYF. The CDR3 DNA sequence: TGTGCCAGCAGTTCCTCCGGGAGGGAGGACGAGCAGTACTTC.